Following are 11 T cell receptor beta chains from one sample sequenced in a study of blood T cell repertoires in COVID-19. Using immunoSEQ multiplex PCR, the repertoire was profiled, and TCRdb retains in-frame clones only, with some absent. There are roughly 250,000 clones in the sample; over 75% occur only once, and roughly 2.3% lies in the top ten. Sequencing was carried out using PBMCs or T cells enriched from blood (not recorded which). The receptors shown here come from a woman aged 18-29 years who had recovered from COVID-19.

This clone was picked up one time. The chain joins TRBV7-2 to TRBJ2-1, with TRBD2 matching over 10 bases. Germline loops: CDR1 SGHTA, CDR2 FQGNSA. CDR3 length: 16 amino acids. V was clipped by 4 bases and J by 4 bases; unmatched bases: 7. CDR3 residues: CASSSFSGGGYNEQFF. The CDR3 coding sequence is TGTGCCAGCAGCTCATTCAGCGGGGGGGGTTACAATGAGCAGTTCTTC.

The chain's CDR3 is CASLTGVGTDTQYF. DNA of the CDR3: TGTGCCAGCCTCACAGGGGTGGGGACAGATACGCAGTATTTT. The chain employs TRBV28 and TRBJ2-3; 7 nucleotides agree with TRBD1. The CDR3 covers 14 residues. Germline lookup yields CDR1 MDHEN and CDR2 SYDVKM. The J segment lost 3 bases and the V segment lost 8 bases, leaving 8 bases of the junction unmatched.

The rearrangement links TRBV5-1 to TRBJ1-1; TRBD1 might be the D (5 bases). Deletions cut 6 bases from V and 3 bases from J, with 18 bases between. Germline CDR1 SGHRS, CDR2 YFSETQ. The CDR3 length is 15 residues. CDR3 sequence (DNA): TGCGCCAGCACCCAAGGGGTCGGCAGGGACACTGAAGCTTTCTTT. Residues: CASTQGVGRDTEAFF.

The CDR3 DNA reads TGTGCCAGCAGTTCCGGGACAGACCAAGAGACCCAGTACTTC. Translated, it gives CASSSGTDQETQYF. The chain combines TRBV6-5 with TRBJ2-5, with 7 bases lining up with TRBD1. The CDR3 runs 14 residues. J gave up 0 bases and V 4 bases, and 2 bases lay outside the gene matches. Germline V gene sequence: CDR1 MNHEY, CDR2 SVGAGI.

The rearrangement links TRBV18 to TRBJ1-1, with 7 bases lining up with TRBD1. The ends lost 3 bases at V and 1 base at J; junction bases unmatched: 2. CDR1 KGHSH and CDR2 LQKENI come from the germline V gene. The CDR3 is 14 residues long. The CDR3 is CASSPGQTNTEAFF. In DNA, the CDR3 is TGTGCCAGCTCACCGGGACAGACGAACACTGAAGCTTTCTTT. The full variable domain, rest sourced from reference TRBV18 and TRBJ1-1, is NAGVMQNPRHLVRRRGQEARLRCSPMKGHSHVYWYRQLPEEGLKFMVYLQKENIIDESGMPKERFSAEFPKEGPSILRIQQVVRGDSAAYFCASSPGQTNTEAFFGQGTRLTVV.

This clone was recorded a few times. This chain links TRBV9 with TRBJ1-1; 12 bases fit TRBD1. CDR1 is SGDLS, CDR2 YYNGEE, per germline. This CDR3 contains 16 residues. With V trimmed by 4 bases and J by 3 bases, 7 bases remained unmatched. The CDR3 sequence: CASSPGTGGLDTEAFF. Here the CDR3 DNA reads TGTGCCAGCAGCCCCGGGACAGGGGGCCTTGACACTGAAGCTTTCTTT.

The chain couples TRBV5-1 to TRBJ2-1; TRBD1 agrees at 7 bases. This CDR3 has 15 residues. The trim removed 0 bases at V and 5 bases at J, leaving 5 bases unmatched. Germline V gene sequence: CDR1 SGHRS, CDR2 YFSETQ. The CDR3 bases are TGCGCCAGCAGCTTGGCGGCAGGGGGTGACAATGAGCAGTTCTTC. It yields the protein CASSLAAGGDNEQFF.

The J gene is TRBJ1-4, the V gene TRBV5-1; a possible D gene is TRBD1 (6 bases). The CDR3 has 13 residues. With 2 bases removed from V and 9 bases from J, the gap between germline ends came to 11 bases. CDR1 SGHRS and CDR2 YFSETQ come from the germline V gene. The CDR3 DNA sequence: TGCGCCAGCAGCTTCACCGACAGGAAAAAACTGTTTTTT. Its protein product is CASSFTDRKKLFF.

V and J are TRBV7-6 and TRBJ1-2; a weak D match, TRBD1 (5 bases). V shed 4 bases and J shed 0 bases, with 15 bases lying between them. Germline loops: CDR1 SGHVS, CDR2 FNYEAQ. The CDR3 sequence is 16 residues long. The CDR3 reads CASSSSGGAANYGYTF. In nucleotides, the CDR3 is TGTGCCAGCAGCTCCTCCGGCGGGGCGGCTAACTATGGCTACACCTTC. Supplemented by reference TRBV7-6 and TRBJ1-2, the full variable domain reads GAGVSQSPRYKVTKRGQDVALRCDPISGHVSLYWYRQALGQGPEFLTYFNYEAQQDKSGLPNDRFSAERPEGSISTLTIQRTEQRDSAMYRCASSSSGGAANYGYTFGSGTRLTVV.

V is TRBV5-1 and J is TRBJ1-2, with D possibly being TRBD1 (5 bases). V gave up 6 bases and J gave up 7 bases, with 16 bases separating them. The germline V gene has CDR1 SGHRS and CDR2 YFSETQ. The CDR3 contains 13 residues. The CDR3 DNA follows: TGCGCCAGCACGATTGGGGCGCCGGGTGGCTACACCTTC. Translating gives CASTIGAPGGYTF.

The CDR3 loop reads CASSQAKGAGELFF. DNA of the CDR3: TGTGCCAGCAGCCAAGCCAAGGGGGCCGGGGAGCTGTTTTTT. V and J are TRBV3-1 (or the pseudogene TRBV3-2) and TRBJ2-2; TRBD1 is a possible D gene (6 bases). V lost 1 base and J lost 6, with 9 bases in between. The germline gives CDR1 LGHDT, CDR2 YNNKEL (reference sequence). The CDR3 is made up of 14 amino acids.